The 21 T cell receptor beta chains listed next were all sequenced from one sample in a study of cytomegalovirus exposure and HLA in healthy donors. Assay used: immunoSEQ multiplex PCR; TCRdb lists only in-frame clones, some missing. Of roughly 73,000 clones listed, around 96% are singletons. Sequencing was done on a sample of PBMCs. The receptors derive from a man between 18 and 35 years old in good health and CMV-seronegative.

V is TRBV2 and J is TRBJ2-5; 10 nucleotides align to TRBD2. Trimming took 5 bases from V and 4 from J; bases not matched to a gene: 4. There are 14 residues in the CDR3. Germline CDR1 reads SNHLY; CDR2 reads FYNNEI. The CDR3 sequence is CASSLSGGAETQYF. The CDR3, as DNA: TGTGCCAGCAGTTTGAGCGGGGGGGCAGAGACCCAGTACTTC.

This chain connects TRBV29-1 to TRBJ1-1; D is ambiguous. CDR1 and CDR2 from the germline V gene are SQVTM and ANQGSEA. Trimming removed 4 bases at V and 8 bases at J, with 5 bases between. CDR3 length: 9 residues. The CDR3 nucleotides read TGCAGCGTTGGAGCAGAAGCTTTCTTT. It yields the protein CSVGAEAFF.

The rearrangement uses TRBV19 and TRBJ1-4; D is unclear. V lost 9 bases to trimming and J lost 3 bases, with 14 bases between them. Germline loops: CDR1 LNHDA, CDR2 SQIVND (reference sequence). There are 14 residues in the CDR3. In DNA form, the CDR3 reads TGTGCCAGCCGAGGGTCATACCCTAATGAAAAACTGTTTTTT. Its translation is CASRGSYPNEKLFF.

The J gene is TRBJ2-7, the V gene TRBV19, with 8 bases that match TRBD1. Trimming at V came to 5 bases and at J to 3 bases, leaving 9 bases not matched to a gene. CDR1 is LNHDA, CDR2 SQIVND, per germline (reference sequence). The CDR3 totals 15 residues. This chain's CDR3 is CASSADTGGIYEQYF. The DNA for the CDR3 is TGTGCCAGTAGTGCAGATACAGGGGGTATCTACGAGCAGTACTTC.

This chain links TRBV6-6 with TRBJ1-1, with 7 bases lining up with TRBD1. Germline V lookup: CDR1 MNHNY, CDR2 SVGAGI (reference sequence). V gave up 3 bases and J gave up 4 bases; unmatched junction bases: 5. This CDR3 region has 14 residues. The DNA of the CDR3 is TGTGCCAGCAGTTATTCCTCAGGGGGCACTGAAGCTTTCTTT. The encoded protein is CASSYSSGGTEAFF.

The rearrangement uses TRBV9 and TRBJ1-1, with 12 bases matching TRBD1. The CDR3 is 17 residues long. V lost 0 bases to trimming and J lost 2 bases; unmatched junction nucleotides: 5. CDR1 and CDR2 from the germline V gene are SGDLS and YYNGEE. CDR3 DNA: TGTGCCAGCAGCGTAGACGGGACAGGGGGCTTCAACACTGAAGCTTTCTTT. Amino acid sequence: CASSVDGTGGFNTEAFF.

The V and J genes are TRBV30 and TRBJ1-4; unclear D gene. This CDR3 is 15 amino acids long. Germline loops: CDR1 GTSNPN, CDR2 SVGIG (reference sequence). V lost 0 bases, J lost 8 bases, and 16 bases lay in between. CDR3 coding DNA: TGTGCCTGGAGTGTACCCGGTCAAATCGGGGAAAAACTGTTTTTT. The encoded protein is CAWSVPGQIGEKLFF.

The chain is built from TRBV15 and TRBJ2-7, with 7 positions matching TRBD1. The CDR3 totals 12 residues. The germline CDR1 and CDR2 sequences are LNHNV and YYDKDF (reference sequence). V shed 5 bases, J shed 11 bases, and the junction held 9 bases outside the gene matches. CDR3 sequence (DNA): TGTGCCACCAGCGGGGCCCGACAGGGAAAGTACTTC. Translation: CATSGARQGKYF.

The chain couples TRBV7-7 to TRBJ2-7; D is perhaps TRBD1 (5 bases). The CDR3 runs to 13 residues. Germline CDR1 SSHAT, CDR2 FNYEAQ (reference sequence). The V end was cut by 5 bases, the J end by 7 bases, with 15 bases between. The CDR3: CASSTTGLGEQYF. In DNA, the CDR3 is TGTGCCAGCAGCACTACAGGTCTGGGGGAGCAGTACTTC.

This chain links TRBV9 with TRBJ1-2; D uncertain. This CDR3 region has 13 residues. Trimming removed 4 bases at V and 3 bases at J, with 10 bases between. Germline CDR1 and CDR2: SGDLS and YYNGEE. CDR3: CASSSLFDYGYTF. As DNA, the CDR3 is TGTGCCAGCAGCTCCCTATTCGACTATGGCTACACCTTC.

The rearrangement joins TRBV19 to TRBJ1-1; no definite D call. Trimming cost V 5 bases and J 1 base, with 11 bases left between them. Germline V lookup: CDR1 LNHDA, CDR2 SQIVND (reference sequence). The CDR3 extends over 14 amino acids. CDR3 DNA sequence: TGTGCCAGTAGTTCAGGTAGTGGGAACACTGAAGCTTTCTTT. As protein: CASSSGSGNTEAFF.

The V gene is TRBV18, the J gene TRBJ2-5; maybe TRBD1 (6 bases). Per germline, CDR1 KGHSH and CDR2 LQKENI. The CDR3 is 18 residues long. Trimming removed 0 bases from V and 1 base from J, with 18 bases in between. The CDR3 reads CASSPPRQGTIGQETQYF. Written as DNA, the CDR3 is TGTGCCAGCTCACCACCGCGCCAGGGGACGATCGGCCAAGAGACCCAGTACTTC.

As DNA, the CDR3 is TGTGCTAGCCTTCCGTCCCTCTCTGGAAACACCATATATTTT. It specifies CASLPSLSGNTIYF. V is TRBV12-5 and J is TRBJ1-3; D is undetermined. Germline CDR1 and CDR2: LGHNT and FRNRAP. V lost 9 bases and J 0 bases, leaving 12 bases between the germline ends. The CDR3 is 14 residues long.

The chain uses TRBV10-1 and TRBJ1-2; a possible D gene is TRBD1 (5 bases). This CDR3 has 15 residues. The V end was cut by 0 bases, the J end by 4 bases, with 12 bases between. CDR1 WNHNN and CDR2 SYGVQD come from the germline V gene (reference sequence). CDR3 in DNA: TGCGCCAGCAGTGAGTCTAACGGACAAGTCTATGGCTACACCTTC. Amino acid sequence: CASSESNGQVYGYTF.

The rearrangement joins TRBV10-3 to TRBJ1-2; a weak D match, TRBD1 (6 bases). V lost 10 bases, J lost 6 bases, and 18 bases lay in between. CDR1 is ENHRY, CDR2 SYGVKD, per germline. The CDR3 is 13 amino acids. CDR3 nucleotides: TGTGCCACCTCCGGACAGCCCCCGGATGGCTACACCTTC. It yields the protein CATSGQPPDGYTF.

This clone was seen only once. The chain is built from TRBV30 and TRBJ2-7; a weak D match, TRBD1 (6 bases). This CDR3 is built from 15 residues. The V gene's germline CDR1 is GTSNPN and CDR2 SVGIG (reference sequence). V was clipped by 1 base and J by 3 bases, with 16 bases between them. CDR3 DNA: TGTGCCTGGAGTGGAACCGGGACAATGAACTACGAGCAGTACTTC. Its translation: CAWSGTGTMNYEQYF.

This sequence joins TRBV5-1 and TRBJ2-7; no firm D call. The V end was cut by 1 base, the J end by 3 bases, with 5 bases between. The germline gives CDR1 SGHRS, CDR2 YFSETQ. The CDR3 has 12 amino acids. CDR3 sequence reads: CASSLLGYEQYF. For the CDR3, the DNA is TGCGCCAGCAGCTTGCTCGGCTACGAGCAGTACTTC.

The chain has TRBV19 and TRBJ2-2, with 9 bases fitting TRBD1. The CDR3 covers 17 residues. Germline V gene data show CDR1 as LNHDA and CDR2 as SQIVND (reference sequence). The ends lost 3 bases at V and 4 bases at J; junction bases unmatched: 9. The CDR3, as DNA: TGTGCCAGTAGTATGAGGGGACAGGGAAAATCCACCGGGGAGCTGTTTTTT. As protein: CASSMRGQGKSTGELFF.

This clone has more than one count but fewer than ten. The chain recombines TRBV27 with TRBJ2-1; TRBD2 is a possible D gene (7 bases). Trimming removed 4 bases at V and 10 bases at J, with 17 bases between. CDR1 is MNHEY and CDR2 is SMNVEV in the germline V gene (reference sequence). The CDR3 sequence is 14 residues long. Here the CDR3 reads CASSSVGGALEQFF. The CDR3 DNA reads as TGTGCCAGCAGTTCGGTGGGGGGGGCATTGGAGCAGTTCTTC.

The V and J genes are TRBV5-4 and TRBJ1-1, with no clear D. V shed 3 bases and J shed 1 base, with 7 bases lying between them. The CDR3 length is 13 residues. The germline gives CDR1 SGHNT, CDR2 YYREEE (reference sequence). The CDR3 coding sequence is TGTGCCAGCAGCTCGAGGGAGAACACTGAAGCTTTCTTT. It codes for CASSSRENTEAFF.

The chain combines TRBV21-1 with TRBJ1-2; whether TRBD1, the table's D call, matches the DNA was not checked. TRBV21-1 is marked as a pseudogene. This CDR3 contains 16 residues. The CDR3 coding sequence is TGTGCCAGCAGCAAAGGGGGGACAGGGGGAAACTATGGCTACACCTTC. It encodes CASSKGGTGGNYGYTF.